These T cell receptor beta chains were read from a single sample in a study of control samples from healthy donors and cancer patients. The repertoire was sequenced with immunoSEQ multiplex PCR; TCRdb's copy has only in-frame clones and lacks some. Of approximately 120,000 clones listed, 80% to 95% are singletons. Sequenced material: PBMCs. These receptors all come from a man aged 80 or over with head and neck cancer. Both conserved end residues are part of each CDR3. The order of the fields is J gene, D gene, V gene, clone size, CDR3 DNA, CDR3 protein. A D gene is named only where the DNA matches it firmly. The size of a clone is reported for some rows only, either as once, few or many, or as a class for expanded clones.

>TRBJ2-5|NA|TRBV7-8|once
TGTGCCAGCAGCATACACGGGACAAAACAAGAGACCCAGTACTTC
CASSIHGTKQETQYF
>TRBJ1-2|TRBD1|TRBV14|NA
TGTGCCAGCAGCCCTACTCAGGGGGGCGTCCGTTACGGCTACACCTTC
CASSPTQGGVRYGYTF
>TRBJ2-3|TRBD2|TRBV11-2|NA
TGTGCCAGCCTCCTAGCGGGAGGGGTTTTCGATACGCAGTATTTT
CASLLAGGVFDTQYF
>TRBJ1-6|NA|TRBV7-9|NA
TGTGCCAGCAGCTTAAGTTCGAATTCACCCCTCCACTTT
CASSLSSNSPLHF
>TRBJ1-3|NA|TRBV11-1|NA
TGTGCCAGCAGCCATGACAGGTCTGGAAACACCATATATTTT
CASSHDRSGNTIYF
>TRBJ1-5|TRBD1|TRBV15|NA
TGTGCCACCAGCAGACAGGGGGCTCAGCCCCAGCATTTT
CATSRQGAQPQHF
>TRBJ2-7|TRBD1|TRBV19|NA
TGTGCCAGTAGTATCCGGACAGGGCCAACCTACGAGCAGTACTTC
CASSIRTGPTYEQYF
>TRBJ2-5|TRBD2|TRBV28|NA
TGTGCCAGCAGGTCGTGGAGCGGGAAGGAGACCCAGTACTTC
CASRSWSGKETQYF
>TRBJ2-3|TRBD2|TRBV4-3|NA
TGCGCCAGCAGCCCGAGCGGGACTAGCACAGATACGCAGTATTTT
CASSPSGTSTDTQYF
>TRBJ2-1|NA|TRBV12-2|few
TGTGCAAGTCGCTTAGCGACCTCGAAAGATCGGAGGACTAGCGGGAGCTACACCTACAATGAGCAGTTCTTC
CASRLATSKDRRTSGSYTYNEQFF
>TRBJ1-4|TRBD1|TRBV7-9|NA
TGTGCCAGCAGCCAGACAGGGCTACAGGAAAAACTGTTTTTT
CASSQTGLQEKLFF
>TRBJ1-4|NA|TRBV6-5|NA
TGTGCCAGCAGATTTACAACTAATGAAAAACTGTTTTTT
CASRFTTNEKLFF
>TRBJ2-3|TRBD2|TRBV9|NA
TGTGCCAGCAGCGTTAGCGGGAGAACAGATACGCAGTATTTT
CASSVSGRTDTQYF
>TRBJ2-1|NA|TRBV6-1|NA
TGTGCCAGCAGTGAACCCCCCGAACGCGGTGAGCAGTTCTTC
CASSEPPERGEQFF
>TRBJ1-1|NA|TRBV7-8|NA
TGTGCCAGCAGCGAAAATTGGGGGCGAGAAGCTTTCTTT
CASSENWGREAFF
>TRBJ2-5|NA|TRBV5-1|NA
TGCGCCAGCAGCTCCCCGGAGGGTGTAGAGACCCAGTACTTC
CASSSPEGVETQYF
>TRBJ2-5|TRBD1|TRBV27|NA
TGTGCCAGCAGTTTATATGGGACAGGAGCCCAAGAGACCCAGTACTTC
CASSLYGTGAQETQYF
>TRBJ1-3|NA|TRBV5-5|NA
TGTGCCAGCAGCTTGAACCCGATCTCTGGAAACACCATATATTTT
CASSLNPISGNTIYF
>TRBJ2-1|TRBD2|TRBV6-5|NA
TGTGCCAGCAGCCGCGGGGGAGATGAGCAGTTCTTC
CASSRGGDEQFF
>TRBJ1-4|TRBD1|TRBV11-2|NA
TGTGCCAGCAGCTTAGTCATACAGGGGGAACTGTTTTTT
CASSLVIQGELFF
>TRBJ2-3|NA|TRBV5-1|NA
TGCGCCAGCAGCTTGGAAACAGATACGCAGTATTTT
CASSLETDTQYF
>TRBJ2-1|NA|TRBV5-6|once
TGTGCCAGCAGCTTACGGACTGGGGGTCGGCAGTTCTTC
CASSLRTGGRQFF
>TRBJ2-2|NA|TRBV9|NA
TGTGCCAGCAGCGTCACCGGGGAGCTGTTTTTT
CASSVTGELFF
>TRBJ2-4|NA|TRBV12-5|few
TGTGCTAGTGGTCAACCGGGACAAAACATTCAGTACTTC
CASGQPGQNIQYF
>TRBJ2-7|NA|TRBV7-9|NA
TGTGCCAGCAGCCCATGGGACAAGACCTACGAGCAGTACTTC
CASSPWDKTYEQYF
>TRBJ1-6|TRBD1|TRBV5-4|NA
TGTGCCAGCAGCATGGACAGGGCCTCACCCCTCCACTTT
CASSMDRASPLHF
>TRBJ1-3|NA|TRBV25-1|NA
TGTGCCAGCAGCCCAGGAAACACCATATATTTT
CASSPGNTIYF
>TRBJ2-3|NA|TRBV30|NA
TGTGCCTGGAAAAGGGGGAGTACGCAGTATTTT
CAWKRGSTQYF